Reported below is one T cell receptor (beta chain). These data originate in a study of blood T cell repertoires in COVID-19. Study as a whole: PBMCs, B-cell-depleted T cells, or T cells were the source of the cDNA or gDNA that made up the material.

Germline V gene lookup returns CDR1 LNHDA and CDR2 SQIVND (reference sequence). The V gene lost 9 bases and the J gene lost 5 bases, with 14 bases spanning the gap. This CDR3 is 13 amino acids long. The data were produced by immunoSEQ multiplex PCR, yet TCRdb's version contains in-frame clones alone and is incomplete. Among more than 250,000 clones listed, 86% were seen once. This chain connects TRBV19 to TRBJ2-4; a weak D match, TRBD1 (6 bases). Source material: peripheral blood. The clonotype was recovered from a woman aged 45-59 years with acute or convalescent COVID-19. This CDR3 reads CASRQAQQNIQYF. The CDR3 DNA is TGTGCCAGCAGACAGGCCCAGCAAAACATTCAGTACTTC.